This section outlines one T cell receptor beta chain sequence together with its context. The antigen is unknown. Assays were performed on 95,000 to 100,000 TCR templates per sample. Assay used: immunoSEQ multiplex PCR; TCRdb lists only in-frame clones, some missing. In the table there are about 100,000 clones, 85% to 95% of which are singletons. This entry is derived from a study of siplizumab effects on memory and regulatory T cells. Study outcomes and limitations: Poor capture below about 10^-5 frequency left most alloreactive clones unmapped to unstimulated subsets. With siplizumab, cumulative frequency of CD4+ memory-derived alloreactive sequences dropped significantly.

CDR3 length equals 16 residues. Germline values: CDR1 SGHAT, CDR2 FQNNGV. The V end lost 1 base, the J end lost 0 bases, and 11 bases lay between the germline ends. Sequenced material: non-Treg CD4+ T cells sorted from blood. The J gene is TRBJ2-3, the V gene TRBV11-2; no clear D. This clonotype originated in a human donor in good health. CDR3 nucleotide sequence: TGTGCCAGCAGCTTAGGCGGATTCTCTAGCACAGATACGCAGTATTTT. Protein sequence: CASSLGGFSSTDTQYF.